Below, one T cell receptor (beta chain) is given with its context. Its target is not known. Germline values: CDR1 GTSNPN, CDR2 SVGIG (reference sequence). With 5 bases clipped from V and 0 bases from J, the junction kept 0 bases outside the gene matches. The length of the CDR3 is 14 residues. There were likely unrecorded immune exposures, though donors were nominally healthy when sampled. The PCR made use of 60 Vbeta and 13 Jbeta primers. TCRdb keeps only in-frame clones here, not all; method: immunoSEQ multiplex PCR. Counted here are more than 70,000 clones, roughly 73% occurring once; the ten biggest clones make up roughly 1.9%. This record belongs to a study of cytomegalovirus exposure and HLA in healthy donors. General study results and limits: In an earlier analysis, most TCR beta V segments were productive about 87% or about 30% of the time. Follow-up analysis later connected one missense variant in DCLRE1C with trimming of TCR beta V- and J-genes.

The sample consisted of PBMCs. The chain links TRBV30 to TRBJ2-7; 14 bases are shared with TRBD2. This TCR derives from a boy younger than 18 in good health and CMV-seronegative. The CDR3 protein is CAWGTSGSSYEQYF. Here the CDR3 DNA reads TGTGCCTGGGGGACTAGCGGGAGCTCCTACGAGCAGTACTTC.